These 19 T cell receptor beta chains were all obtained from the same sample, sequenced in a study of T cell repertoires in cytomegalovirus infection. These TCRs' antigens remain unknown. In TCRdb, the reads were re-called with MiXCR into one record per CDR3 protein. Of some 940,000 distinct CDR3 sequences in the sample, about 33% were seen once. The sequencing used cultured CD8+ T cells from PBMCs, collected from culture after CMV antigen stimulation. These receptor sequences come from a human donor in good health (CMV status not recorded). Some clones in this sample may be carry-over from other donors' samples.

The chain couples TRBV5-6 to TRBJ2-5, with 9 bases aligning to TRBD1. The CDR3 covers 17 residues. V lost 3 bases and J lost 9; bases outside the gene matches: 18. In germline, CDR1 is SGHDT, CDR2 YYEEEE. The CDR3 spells CASSSYRLDRGSEAQYF. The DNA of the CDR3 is TGTGCCAGCAGCTCCTACCGTCTGGACAGGGGTAGTGAGGCCCAGTACTTC.

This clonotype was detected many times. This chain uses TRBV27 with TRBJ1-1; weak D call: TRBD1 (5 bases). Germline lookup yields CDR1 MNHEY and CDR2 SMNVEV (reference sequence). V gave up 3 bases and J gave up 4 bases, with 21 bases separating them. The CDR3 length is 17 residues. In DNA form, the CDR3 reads TGTGCCAGCAGTTTCTTTTCAGTGGTGAAGGGGACCACTGAAGCTTTCTTT. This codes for CASSFFSVVKGTTEAFF.

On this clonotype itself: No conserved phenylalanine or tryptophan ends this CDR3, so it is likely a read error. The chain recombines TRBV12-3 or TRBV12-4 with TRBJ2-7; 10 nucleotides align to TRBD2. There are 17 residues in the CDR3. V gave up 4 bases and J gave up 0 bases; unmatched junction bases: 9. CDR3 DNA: TGTGCCAGCAGTTCCCCAATAGCGGGGGGCCGCTCCTACGAGCAGTACGCC. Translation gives CASSSPIAGGRSYEQYA.

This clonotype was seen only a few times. CDR3 residues: CAILKGGSGYTF. The CDR3, as DNA: TGTGCCATCCTTAAGGGAGGGAGCGGCTACACCTTC. The rearrangement uses TRBV2 and TRBJ1-2; D unclear. The germline V and J ends were trimmed by 10 bases and 8 bases, with 17 bases remaining between them. This CDR3 region has 12 residues. Germline CDR1 is SNHLY and CDR2 is FYNNEI.

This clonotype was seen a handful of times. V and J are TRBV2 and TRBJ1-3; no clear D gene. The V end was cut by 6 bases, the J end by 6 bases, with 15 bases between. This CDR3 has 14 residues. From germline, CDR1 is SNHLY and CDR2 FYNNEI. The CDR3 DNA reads TGTGCCAGCAGCGAAAGAGGGAACCAAAACACCATATATTTT. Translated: CASSERGNQNTIYF.

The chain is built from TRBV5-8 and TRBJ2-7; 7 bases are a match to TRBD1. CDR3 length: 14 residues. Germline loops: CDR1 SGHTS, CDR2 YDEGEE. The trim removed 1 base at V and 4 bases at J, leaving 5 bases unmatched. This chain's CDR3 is CASSLPDRVYEQYF. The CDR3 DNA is TGTGCCAGCAGCTTGCCCGACAGGGTTTACGAGCAGTACTTC.

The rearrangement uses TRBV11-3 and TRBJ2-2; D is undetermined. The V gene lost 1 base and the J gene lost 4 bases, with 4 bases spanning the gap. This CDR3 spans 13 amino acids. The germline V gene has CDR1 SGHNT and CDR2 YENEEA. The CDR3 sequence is CASSLAITGELFF. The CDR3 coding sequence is TGTGCCAGCAGCTTAGCAATCACCGGGGAGCTGTTTTTT.

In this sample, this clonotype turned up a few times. Written as DNA, the CDR3 is TGTGCCAGCAGTTACCGGGACAGAAAAAGGACTGAAGCTTTCTTT. Its protein is CASSYRDRKRTEAFF. This chain connects TRBV6-5 to TRBJ1-1, with TRBD1 matching over 7 bases. Per germline, CDR1 MNHEY and CDR2 SVGAGI. This CDR3 region has 15 residues. Trimming cost V 2 bases and J 5 bases; bases outside gene matches: 8.

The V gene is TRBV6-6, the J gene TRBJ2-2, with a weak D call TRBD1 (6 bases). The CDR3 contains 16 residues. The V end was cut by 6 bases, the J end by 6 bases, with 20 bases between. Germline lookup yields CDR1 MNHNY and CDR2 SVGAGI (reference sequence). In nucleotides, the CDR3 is TGTGCCAGCAGATCCACCGGGACAACATCATCCGGGGAGCTGTTTTTT. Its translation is CASRSTGTTSSGELFF.

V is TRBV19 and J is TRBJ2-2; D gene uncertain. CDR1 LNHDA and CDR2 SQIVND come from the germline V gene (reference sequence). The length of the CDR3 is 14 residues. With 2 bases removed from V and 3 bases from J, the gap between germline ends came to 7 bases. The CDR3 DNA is TGTGCCAGTAGTATATCCTGGGACACCGGGGAGCTGTTTTTT. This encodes CASSISWDTGELFF. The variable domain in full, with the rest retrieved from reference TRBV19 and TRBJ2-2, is DGGITQSPKYLFRKEGQNVTLSCEQNLNHDAMYWYRQDPGQGLRLIYYSQIVNDFQKGDIAEGYSVSREKKESFPLTVTSAQKNPTAFYLCASSISWDTGELFFGEGSRLTVL.

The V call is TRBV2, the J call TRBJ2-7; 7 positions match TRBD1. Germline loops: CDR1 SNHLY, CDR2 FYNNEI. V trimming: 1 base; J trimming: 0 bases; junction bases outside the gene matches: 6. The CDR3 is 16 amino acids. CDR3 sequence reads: CASSEEWGTASYEQYF. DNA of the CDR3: TGTGCCAGCAGTGAAGAATGGGGGACAGCCTCCTACGAGCAGTACTTC. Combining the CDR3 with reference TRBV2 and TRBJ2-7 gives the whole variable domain EPEVTQTPSHQVTQMGQEVILRCVPISNHLYFYWYRQILGQKVEFLVSFYNNEISEKSEIFDDQFSVERPDGSNFTLKIRSTKLEDSAMYFCASSEEWGTASYEQYFGPGTRLTVT.

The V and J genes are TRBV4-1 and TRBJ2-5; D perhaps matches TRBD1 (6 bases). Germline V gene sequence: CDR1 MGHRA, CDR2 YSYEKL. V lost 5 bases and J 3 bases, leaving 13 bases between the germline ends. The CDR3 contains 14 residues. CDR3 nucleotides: TGCGCCAGCAGCTCCCCGACAGGAAAAGAGACCCAGTACTTC. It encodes CASSSPTGKETQYF.

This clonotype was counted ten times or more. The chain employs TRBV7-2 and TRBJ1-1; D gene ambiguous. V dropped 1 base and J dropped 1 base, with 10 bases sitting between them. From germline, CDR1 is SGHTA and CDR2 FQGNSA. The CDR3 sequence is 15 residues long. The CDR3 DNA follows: TGTGCCAGCAGCTTAGGCCCTCCAGGGAACACTGAAGCTTTCTTT. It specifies CASSLGPPGNTEAFF.

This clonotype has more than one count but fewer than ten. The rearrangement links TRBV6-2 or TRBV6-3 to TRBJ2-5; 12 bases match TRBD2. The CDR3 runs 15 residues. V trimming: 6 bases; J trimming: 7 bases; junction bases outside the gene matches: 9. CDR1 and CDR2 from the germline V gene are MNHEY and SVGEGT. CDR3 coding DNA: TGTGCCAGCAGAGGACTAGCGGGGCTCTGGGGGACCCAGTACTTC. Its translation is CASRGLAGLWGTQYF.

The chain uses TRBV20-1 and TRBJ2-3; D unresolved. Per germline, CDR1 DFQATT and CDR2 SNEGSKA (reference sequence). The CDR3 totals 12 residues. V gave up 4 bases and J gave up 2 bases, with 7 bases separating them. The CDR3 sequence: CSAKAYTDTQYF. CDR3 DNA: TGCAGTGCTAAGGCCTACACAGATACGCAGTATTTT.

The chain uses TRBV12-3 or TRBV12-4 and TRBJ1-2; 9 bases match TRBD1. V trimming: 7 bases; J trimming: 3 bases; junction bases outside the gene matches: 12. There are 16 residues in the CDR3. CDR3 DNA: TGTGCCAGCACGAGCCCCTGGACAGGGGAGGACTATGGCTACACCTTC. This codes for CASTSPWTGEDYGYTF.

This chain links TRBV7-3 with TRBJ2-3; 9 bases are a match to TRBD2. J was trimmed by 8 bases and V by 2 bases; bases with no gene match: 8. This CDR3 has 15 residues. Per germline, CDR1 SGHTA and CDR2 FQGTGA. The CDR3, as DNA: TGTGCCAGCAGCTTAGCGGGGGGGTACCTCGGTACGCAGTATTTT. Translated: CASSLAGGYLGTQYF.

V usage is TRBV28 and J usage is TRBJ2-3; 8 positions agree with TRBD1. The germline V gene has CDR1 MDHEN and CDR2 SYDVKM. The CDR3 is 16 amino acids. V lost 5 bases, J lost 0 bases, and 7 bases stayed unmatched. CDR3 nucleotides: TGTGCCAGCAGTCCCGAGGACAGGGCGAGCACAGATACGCAGTATTTT. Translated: CASSPEDRASTDTQYF.

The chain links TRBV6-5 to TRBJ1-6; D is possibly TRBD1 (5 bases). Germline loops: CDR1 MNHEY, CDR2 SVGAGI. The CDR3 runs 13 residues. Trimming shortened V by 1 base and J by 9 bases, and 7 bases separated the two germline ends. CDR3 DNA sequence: TGTGCCAGCAGTTACTGGGGGAGTTCACCCCTCCACTTT. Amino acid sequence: CASSYWGSSPLHF.